The clone carrying this TCR beta chain has a single count. Its antigen is still unknown. Germline-derived CDR1 and CDR2 are SGHTA and FQGNSA. This CDR3 has 14 amino acids. Between the trimmed V and J ends, which lost 5 bases and 3 bases, there was a span of 13 bases. These data are taken from a study of T cell responses to AZD1222 COVID-19 vaccine. General study results and limits: All repertoire sampling was performed exclusively after the peak T cell response. Donors in the cohort were predominantly white British and more often female, and clonal diversity was possibly underestimated. Spike as a whole was targeted by vaccine-associated CD4 TCRs, dominant at 160-218 and 743-854.

Sequenced by immunoSEQ multiplex PCR; TCRdb stores in-frame clones only, minus some. The sample holds approximately 88,000 clones, about nine tenths seen once. The V call is TRBV7-2, the J call TRBJ1-1; possibly TRBD1 for D (6 bases). The TCR comes from an adult who received the AZD1222 COVID-19 vaccine. The sample was peripheral blood, taken 28 days after the second AZD1222 dose. The CDR3 loop is CASSPTRQDTEAFF. In DNA, the CDR3 is TGTGCCAGCAGCCCCACAAGACAGGACACTGAAGCTTTCTTT.